This TCR beta chain came from a study of T cell responses to AZD1222 COVID-19 vaccine. General study points: Spike-wide vaccine-associated CD4 TCRs dominated at 160-218 and 743-854. Baseline testing showed seropositivity in only six AZD1222 recipients. Females made up more of the donors, who were largely white British, and clonal diversity may have come out too low. The study sampled repertoires only after the peak T cell response.

Profiling relied on immunoSEQ multiplex PCR, and the TCRdb table lists in-frame clones only, not all of them. The sample has roughly 120,000 clones, around 90% seen once. Comment on this clone: As yet, its antigen is unknown.

V was clipped by 2 bases and J by 0 bases, with 7 bases between them. Germline V gene data show CDR1 as MNHNS and CDR2 as SASEGT. The CDR3 runs 14 residues. This clonotype originated in an adult in good health. The chain carries TRBV6-1 and TRBJ2-5; D is undetermined. Material: peripheral blood, obtained on day 0 of AZD1222 vaccination. The CDR3 coding sequence is TGTGCCAGCAGTGAATATCGGTACCAAGAGACCCAGTACTTC. This translates into CASSEYRYQETQYF.